This entry is about one T cell receptor beta chain. Its antigen is not yet known. No clone much larger than this one lies a single base away; base qualities are absent. This sample is part of a study of T cells in localized non-small cell lung cancer (dated by TCRdb to the early 2020s). Study-level background: The study examined T cell repertoires in a few hundred patients with early-stage NSCLC and compared tumors with uninvolved tumor-adjacent lungs. A mean age of 66.3 years was recorded for the NSCLC patients, of whom 129 were male and about 100 were female. The cohort consisted of approximately 240 treatment-naive NSCLC patients whose localized lung tumors had been resected. General study outcomes and caveats: Uninvolved tumor-adjacent lung showed the highest T cell clonality, higher than tumor, which suggests more focused antigenic responses in the uninvolved tumor-adjacent lung. A median of approximately 62 of the top 100 tumor clones turned up in the paired uninvolved adjacent lung, and 25 to 30 of those clones also ranked among the top 100 of that same adjacent lung. Multi-region tumor sequencing was not performed, so intratumor heterogeneity could not be excluded. Higher blood T cell density associated with longer overall survival, while higher adjacent-lung clonality associated with shorter survival. Because the study design was exploratory, TCR variables were selected using unadjusted p-values without false-discovery rate correction.

TCR beta CDR3 regions were sequenced from DNA using the immunoSEQ Assay. The published analysis was carried out like this. T cell density was computed as TCR beta template counts normalized to usable DNA estimated by amplifying housekeeping genes. Richness was estimated with the preseqR package, extrapolating to 400,000 templates for PBMC samples and 120,000 templates for tissue samples. Clonality was calculated as one minus Pielou's evenness. Differential abundance testing on productive amino-acid clonotypes, with a minimum total count of 5 and an alpha of 0.1, was used to identify tissue-enriched TCRs. The Jaccard Index and the Morisita Overlap Index were used to measure how much the repertoires overlapped between compartments. GLIPH grouped TCR beta CDR3s together with public tetramer-defined viral CDR3s, and a viral motif had to include at least three viral sequences and show V-gene enrichment. The immuneACCESS repertoire file appears here via TCRdb, limited to in-frame rearrangements. These files lack a portion of the clones; in checked studies, under half of the deficit traces to unresolved V genes, and the cause of the others is not known. The DNA gave D and trimming, while V, J and clone size come from that table. Here the sample has roughly 36,000 clones; roughly 83% occur a single time. The ten largest clones capture about a third of the sample.

CDR1 and CDR2 are drawn from the germline V gene: SQVTM, ANQGSEA. The CDR3 holds 13 amino acids from the cysteine to the phenylalanine. Solely the CDR3 DNA is kept, with 39 bases framed from the first base. V is pared back by 1 base and J by 4 bases, with 7 bases lying between the germline termini. At diagnosis, peripheral blood, uninvolved tumor-adjacent lung and tumor were collected and stored as a combination of fresh-frozen and FFPE material. Blood samples were analyzed as peripheral blood mononuclear cells for TCR repertoire profiling. The chain joins TRBV29-1 to TRBJ2-2; TRBD1 could be the D gene, as 6 bases match. The sample was PBMCs, taken before any cancer treatment. The sequence was collected from a woman aged 35-75 years with stage II squamous cell lung carcinoma. The nucleotide sequence is TGCAGCGTTGAAGCAGGGGTCACCGGGGAGCTGTTTTTT. Its protein product is CSVEAGVTGELFF.